The TCR beta chain described here comes from a study of T cell responses to AZD1222 COVID-19 vaccine. Study-wide points: Two AZD1222 doses significantly raised spike-specific TCR breadth and depth over controls. No day 14 peak samples; only post-peak repertoires were characterized.

TCRdb's table, derived via immunoSEQ multiplex PCR, lists solely in-frame clones and lacks some. The sample carries around 71,000 clones, roughly 80% recorded once. With respect to this clone: Its specificity is unknown.

CDR1 is GTSNPN, CDR2 SVGIG, per germline (reference sequence). This CDR3 contains 12 residues. V was trimmed by 4 bases and J by 4 bases, leaving 10 bases between them. The J gene is TRBJ1-1, the V gene TRBV30; the D gene is possibly TRBD1 (6 bases). This sample comprised peripheral blood, obtained 28 days after the second AZD1222 dose. This receptor was obtained from an adult who received the AZD1222 COVID-19 vaccine. For the CDR3, the DNA is TGTGCCTGGACTTGGGGGGCCACTGAAGCTTTCTTT. The encoded protein is CAWTWGATEAFF.